A single sample is the source of the 32 T cell receptor beta chains below, sequenced in a study of beta chain features in type 1 diabetes. The isolated RNA, all of it, was reverse transcribed, so expressed TCRB transcripts were what got sequenced. Data came from immunoSEQ multiplex PCR; TCRdb stores just in-frame clones and leaves some out. The data show 240,000 or so clones, roughly 14% seen once. General study findings and limits: Researchers report that Type 1 diabetes patients had moderately but significantly shorter TCRB CDR3s across all four CD4+ subsets.

These receptors lack a known antigen. The sequenced sample was naive CD4+ T cells from blood. The receptor source for this set is a man younger than 45 with type 1 diabetes.

V and J are TRBV2 and TRBJ2-7; 9 bases match TRBD1. The germline gives CDR1 SNHLY, CDR2 FYNNEI. The CDR3 runs to 14 residues. The trim removed 7 bases at V and 0 bases at J, leaving 4 bases unmatched. The CDR3, as DNA: TGTGCCAGCAACCGGGACAGGGACTCCTACGAGCAGTACTTC. It encodes CASNRDRDSYEQYF.

The rearrangement links TRBV11-3 to TRBJ2-4; TRBD2 matches 9 bases. With 6 bases clipped from V and 6 bases from J, the junction kept 6 bases outside the gene matches. CDR3 size: 14 residues. Germline CDR1 is SGHNT and CDR2 is YENEEA. This CDR3 is CASRSSGGRNIQYF. In DNA form, the CDR3 reads TGTGCCAGCAGGTCAAGCGGGGGGCGAAACATTCAGTACTTC.

The V call is TRBV10-3, the J call TRBJ2-3; 9 bases line up with TRBD2. Germline assignment: CDR1 ENHRY and CDR2 SYGVKD. Trimming at V came to 3 bases and at J to 2 bases, leaving 3 bases not matched to a gene. CDR3 length equals 15 residues. CDR3 coding DNA: TGTGCCATCAGTGAAGGCGGGAGGGACACAGATACGCAGTATTTT. Its protein is CAISEGGRDTDTQYF.

This clone was observed a few times. The chain carries TRBV7-8 and TRBJ2-7, with 8 positions matching TRBD2. Germline-derived CDR1 and CDR2 are SGHVS and FQNEAQ. Unmatched junction bases numbered 7, after V lost 6 bases and J lost 0 bases. CDR3 length: 15 amino acids. The CDR3 spells CASRKLAEPSYEQYF. CDR3 nucleotide sequence: TGTGCCAGCAGGAAACTAGCGGAGCCCTCCTACGAGCAGTACTTC.

The chain combines TRBV11-2 with TRBJ2-7; perhaps TRBD2 as D (7 bases). The CDR3 is 13 amino acids. The germline V and J ends were trimmed by 5 bases and 6 bases, with 14 bases remaining between them. Germline assignment: CDR1 SGHAT and CDR2 FQNNGV. The CDR3, as DNA: TGTGCCAGCAGCACCTATCGGGGGGCCGAGCAGTACTTC. Amino acid sequence: CASSTYRGAEQYF.

The chain employs TRBV5-6 and TRBJ2-1, with a possible D match to TRBD1 (5 bases). Germline values: CDR1 SGHDT, CDR2 YYEEEE. CDR3 length: 15 amino acids. Trimming took off 5 bases at V and 6 bases at J, with 18 bases between the two ends. CDR3 region: CASSRNQGTGNEQFF. The CDR3 bases are TGTGCCAGCAGTCGTAATCAGGGTACAGGCAATGAGCAGTTCTTC.

About this clone itself: An end of the junction differs from the germline gene, which may be a read error. This chain uses TRBV9 with TRBJ2-7; 11 bases match TRBD2. Germline V gene data show CDR1 as SGDLS and CDR2 as YYNGEE. This CDR3 comprises 14 residues. The CDR3 is CASSKGLADPGGDF. Here the CDR3 DNA reads TGTGCCAGCAGCAAGGGACTAGCGGACCCGGGAGGAGACTTC.

The chain uses TRBV19 and TRBJ2-7; the match to TRBD1 covers 7 bases. The germline CDR1 and CDR2 sequences are LNHDA and SQIVND (reference sequence). Trimming removed 4 bases from V and 2 bases from J; junction bases left unmatched: 5. The CDR3 is made up of 14 amino acids. The CDR3 DNA sequence: TGTGCCAGTAGTACCGGGGACAGTACCTACGAGCAGTACTTC. Translated: CASSTGDSTYEQYF.

The chain carries TRBV9 and TRBJ2-3; 7 bases match TRBD2. This CDR3 has 16 amino acids. Per germline, CDR1 SGDLS and CDR2 YYNGEE. Trimming at V came to 3 bases and at J to 3 bases, leaving 10 bases not matched to a gene. The CDR3 protein is CASSGGTTRTTDTQYF. Here the CDR3 DNA reads TGTGCCAGCAGCGGGGGGACTACCAGGACTACAGATACGCAGTATTTT.

The chain recombines TRBV7-8 with TRBJ2-5, with D uncertain. The CDR3 consists of 16 residues. V was clipped by 5 bases and J by 1 base, with 17 bases between them. The V gene's germline CDR1 is SGHVS and CDR2 FQNEAQ. The CDR3 nucleotides read TGTGCCAGCAGCCCGCCTCGGGTTGTGACCCAAGAGACCCAGTACTTC. Translated: CASSPPRVVTQETQYF.

This clone appeared a few times. The V and J genes are TRBV29-1 and TRBJ1-6; 7 bases are a match to TRBD1. The V gene end was trimmed by 2 bases and the J gene end by 4 bases; junction bases not matched to a gene: 11. Germline V gene sequence: CDR1 SQVTM, CDR2 ANQGSEA. This CDR3 contains 17 residues. The CDR3 loop reads CSVENGPRQGYNSPLHF. Written as DNA, the CDR3 is TGCAGCGTTGAAAACGGTCCGCGACAGGGATATAATTCACCCCTCCACTTT. The complete variable domain, with remaining parts taken from reference TRBV29-1 and TRBJ1-6, reads SAVISQKPSRDICQRGTSLTIQCQVDSQVTMMFWYRQQPGQSLTLIATANQGSEATYESGFVIDKFPISRPNLTFSTLTVSNMSPEDSSIYLCSVENGPRQGYNSPLHFGNGTRLTVT.

The chain couples TRBV29-1 to TRBJ2-7; tentative D call: TRBD1 (6 bases). CDR3 length: 11 residues. V gave up 7 bases and J gave up 6 bases, with 13 bases separating them. Germline CDR1 SQVTM, CDR2 ANQGSEA. The CDR3 nucleotides read TGCAGCGCTAGGACAGCAGGCGAGCAGTACTTC. Its translation is CSARTAGEQYF.

V is TRBV6-1 and J is TRBJ1-1; TRBD1 agrees at 9 bases. Germline V lookup: CDR1 MNHNS, CDR2 SASEGT. This CDR3 spans 15 amino acids. J lost 5 bases, V lost 5 bases, and 9 bases had no gene match. DNA for the CDR3: TGTGCCAGCAGTCCTCCGGGACAGGGTGGGACTGAAGCTTTCTTT. Its translation: CASSPPGQGGTEAFF.

The CDR3 DNA reads as TGCGCCAGCAGCCCGTCCGTAGTGGAGACCCAGTACTTC. Translated, it gives CASSPSVVETQYF. This chain links TRBV4-1 with TRBJ2-5; no clear D. This CDR3 has 13 residues. The germline V gene has CDR1 MGHRA and CDR2 YSYEKL. Trimming took off 4 bases at V and 5 bases at J, with 11 bases between the two ends.

This clone appeared a few times. Other DNA sequences from this sample encode an identical CDR3 as well. V and J are TRBV29-1 and TRBJ1-1, with 9 nucleotides matching TRBD1. Germline values: CDR1 SQVTM, CDR2 ANQGSEA. Trimming cost V 6 bases and J 1 base; bases outside gene matches: 3. The CDR3 has 13 amino acids. CDR3 coding DNA: TGCAGCGTGGACAGGGGTGGGAACACTGAAGCTTTCTTT. This codes for CSVDRGGNTEAFF. Full variable domain (outside the CDR3, taken from reference TRBV29-1 and TRBJ1-1): SAVISQKPSRDICQRGTSLTIQCQVDSQVTMMFWYRQQPGQSLTLIATANQGSEATYESGFVIDKFPISRPNLTFSTLTVSNMSPEDSSIYLCSVDRGGNTEAFFGQGTRLTVV.

This chain connects TRBV2 to TRBJ1-2; D is perhaps TRBD1 (6 bases). Germline CDR1 SNHLY, CDR2 FYNNEI. V lost 1 base to trimming and J lost 4 bases, with 10 bases between them. This CDR3 has 14 amino acids. The CDR3, as DNA: TGTGCCAGCAGTGAAGGGGGGCTGCGCTATGGCTACACCTTC. It codes for CASSEGGLRYGYTF.

The V gene is TRBV30, the J gene TRBJ2-5; TRBD2 is a possible D gene (5 bases). V lost 3 bases and J 2 bases, leaving 16 bases between the germline ends. The CDR3 is 15 amino acids. Germline V CDR1 and CDR2: GTSNPN, SVGIG (reference sequence). Here the CDR3 DNA reads TGTGCCTGGAGCCTAGCCGGACGAATTCAAGAGACCCAGTACTTC. This codes for CAWSLAGRIQETQYF.

This chain connects TRBV2 to TRBJ2-1; TRBD2 is a possible D gene (5 bases). Trimming removed 8 bases from V and 7 bases from J, with 12 bases in between. CDR1 is SNHLY, CDR2 FYNNEI, per germline. The CDR3 has 12 residues. DNA for the CDR3: TGTGCCAGCTCCTGGACTCGTAATGAGCAGTTCTTC. Protein: CASSWTRNEQFF.

V is TRBV30 and J is TRBJ2-7; 9 positions match TRBD2. The germline CDR1 and CDR2 sequences are GTSNPN and SVGIG (reference sequence). This CDR3 comprises 15 residues. After removal of 4 bases from V and 2 bases from J, the junction contained 9 bases not matched to a gene. The CDR3 nucleotides read TGTGCCTGGAAAGGCGGGCTAGCGGGACCCTACGAGCAGTACTTC. Protein: CAWKGGLAGPYEQYF. Using reference TRBV30 and TRBJ2-7 for the parts outside the CDR3, the full variable domain is SQTIHQWPATLVQPVGSPLSLECTVEGTSNPNLYWYRQAAGRGLQLLFYSVGIGQISSEVPQNLSASRPQDRQFILSSKKLLLSDSGFYLCAWKGGLAGPYEQYFGPGTRLTVT.

The chain has TRBV21-1 and TRBJ2-5; the table's D call of TRBD2 was not tested on the DNA. TRBV21-1 represents a pseudogene. CDR3 length equals 16 residues. CDR3 region: CASSKVRGLVRETQYF. CDR3 nucleotides: TGTGCCAGCAGCAAAGTACGGGGTCTAGTGCGGGAGACCCAGTACTTC.

The table lists this clone with a few counts. This chain joins TRBV7-6 and TRBJ2-3, with D possibly TRBD2 on 6 matching bases. The CDR3 has 13 amino acids. The V end lost 5 bases, the J end lost 5 bases, and 11 bases lay between the germline ends. Per the germline V gene, CDR1 is SGHVS and CDR2 is FNYEAQ. CDR3 residues: CASSPRRGDTQYF. CDR3 bases: TGTGCCAGCAGCCCTAGGAGGGGAGATACGCAGTATTTT.

Written as DNA, the CDR3 is TGTGCCAGCAGCTTGGAGGCGGGTGGACAGGCAGTCTATGGCTACACCTTC. This encodes CASSLEAGGQAVYGYTF. The chain employs TRBV5-4 and TRBJ1-2, with 7 bases identical to TRBD1. The ends lost 0 bases at V and 4 bases at J; junction bases unmatched: 12. CDR1 is SGHNT and CDR2 is YYREEE in the germline V gene (reference sequence). This CDR3 region has 17 residues.

CDR3 protein: CASSPLGAGTDTQYF. The CDR3 DNA sequence: TGTGCCAGCAGCCCTCTCGGGGCGGGGACAGATACGCAGTATTTT. The V call is TRBV13, the J call TRBJ2-3; tentatively, D is TRBD2 (6 bases). The germline gives CDR1 PRHDT, CDR2 FYEKMQ (reference sequence). The CDR3 length is 15 residues. Trimming removed 5 bases from V and 3 bases from J, with 15 bases in between. The full variable domain, rest sourced from reference TRBV13 and TRBJ2-3, is AAGVIQSPRHLIKEKRETATLKCYPIPRHDTVYWYQQGPGQDPQFLISFYEKMQSDKGSIPDRFSAQQFSDYHSELNMSSLELGDSALYFCASSPLGAGTDTQYFGPGTRLTVL.

The chain employs TRBV11-2 and TRBJ1-1; D may be TRBD1 (6 bases). V lost 3 bases and J lost 0, with 8 bases in between. CDR3 size: 14 residues. The germline V gene has CDR1 SGHAT and CDR2 FQNNGV. CDR3 DNA sequence: TGTGCCAGCAGCTTCCAGGGGTTGAACACTGAAGCTTTCTTT. Amino acids: CASSFQGLNTEAFF. The whole variable domain, filled in from reference TRBV11-2 and TRBJ1-1, reads EAGVAQSPRYKIIEKRQSVAFWCNPISGHATLYWYQQILGQGPKLLIQFQNNGVVDDSQLPKDRFSAERLKGVDSTLKIQPAKLEDSAVYLCASSFQGLNTEAFFGQGTRLTVV.

This clone has just a few counts. This chain links TRBV7-9 with TRBJ2-1; TRBD1 aligns across 11 bases. The CDR3 runs 13 residues. Unmatched junction bases numbered 2, after V lost 5 bases and J lost 8 bases. Per germline, CDR1 SEHNR and CDR2 FQNEAQ (reference sequence). The CDR3 nucleotides read TGTGCCAGCAGCCGGGACAGGGGGGATGAGCAGTTCTTC. Protein product: CASSRDRGDEQFF.

The table lists this clone with a few counts. This chain joins TRBV7-6 and TRBJ2-3; the D is unclear. Germline assignment: CDR1 SGHVS and CDR2 FNYEAQ. V dropped 5 bases and J dropped 4 bases, with 19 bases sitting between them. The CDR3 length is 16 residues. The DNA for the CDR3 is TGTGCCAGCAGCCCAGCAGACTCGGAATGGGCAGATACGCAGTATTTT. Protein sequence: CASSPADSEWADTQYF.

The gene calls are TRBV6-6 and TRBJ2-7; 8 nucleotides match TRBD1. CDR1 MNHNY and CDR2 SVGAGI come from the germline V gene (reference sequence). The V and J ends lost 6 bases and 1 base, in that order; junction bases with no gene match: 11. The CDR3 sequence is 16 residues long. DNA for the CDR3: TGTGCCAGCAGGAGGGGGGTGCAGGGGGCTTCCTACGAGCAGTACTTC. This encodes CASRRGVQGASYEQYF.

Worth noting for this clone: The same CDR3 arises from other DNA sequences in this sample as well. The CDR3 DNA reads TGCGCCAGCAGTTCCGACAGCTACGAGCAGTACTTC. Translating gives CASSSDSYEQYF. The genes are TRBV5-1 and TRBJ2-7; TRBD1 might be the D (5 bases). Germline V gives CDR1 SGHRS, CDR2 YFSETQ. The CDR3 runs to 12 residues. Trimming removed 5 bases at V and 3 bases at J, with 9 bases between. Looking up the rest from reference TRBV5-1 and TRBJ2-7 gives the full variable domain: KAGVTQTPRYLIKTRGQQVTLSCSPISGHRSVSWYQQTPGQGLQFLFEYFSETQRNKGNFPGRFSGRQFSNSRSEMNVSTLELGDSALYLCASSSDSYEQYFGPGTRLTVT.

The chain uses TRBV2 and TRBJ2-1; tentatively, D is TRBD2 (6 bases). The germline V and J ends were trimmed by 1 base and 4 bases, with 11 bases remaining between them. Germline CDR1 SNHLY, CDR2 FYNNEI. The CDR3 covers 15 residues. The chain's CDR3 is CASSEVGGKYNEQFF. The CDR3 bases are TGTGCCAGCAGTGAAGTGGGGGGAAAATACAATGAGCAGTTCTTC.

The chain recombines TRBV30 with TRBJ2-2, with 11 positions matching TRBD2. The V gene's germline CDR1 is GTSNPN and CDR2 SVGIG (reference sequence). The CDR3 has 15 amino acids. The V and J ends lost 5 bases and 1 base, in that order; junction bases with no gene match: 3. The DNA for the CDR3 is TGTGCCTGGGCCGGACTAGCGGGGAACACCGGGGAGCTGTTTTTT. It encodes CAWAGLAGNTGELFF.

This rearrangement joins TRBV7-7 to TRBJ2-2, with a possible D match to TRBD1 (7 bases). The CDR3 contains 17 residues. The V and J ends lost 0 bases and 6 bases respectively, with 17 bases between them. Per the germline V gene, CDR1 is SSHAT and CDR2 is FNYEAQ (reference sequence). The CDR3 protein is CASSLAAGKTGAGELFF. The DNA for the CDR3 is TGTGCCAGCAGCTTAGCGGCGGGGAAAACAGGGGCCGGGGAGCTGTTTTTT.

The rearrangement links TRBV5-1 to TRBJ1-4; TRBD1 matches 7 bases. With V trimmed by 5 bases and J by 5 bases, 9 bases remained unmatched. Germline loops: CDR1 SGHRS, CDR2 YFSETQ. The CDR3 length is 15 residues. The CDR3: CASRSSGTVNEKLFF. The DNA for the CDR3 is TGCGCCAGCAGGAGTTCCGGGACAGTAAATGAAAAACTGTTTTTT.